The TCR beta chain under discussion was sequenced for a study of blood T cell repertoires in COVID-19. Study at large: Samples taken during acute and convalescent COVID-19 were collected in the United States, Italy and Spain. PBMCs, B-cell-depleted T cells, or T cells were the source of the cDNA or gDNA that made up the material.

The V and J ends lost 0 bases and 1 base, in that order; junction bases with no gene match: 8. The CDR3 consists of 17 residues. Germline loops: CDR1 MGHRA, CDR2 YSYEKL. Original analysis: The authors estimated nucleated cell counts from reference gene primer amplification. Generated by immunoSEQ multiplex PCR, the TCRdb table keeps only in-frame clones and is missing some. V and J calls and clone size follow that table, whereas D and trimming were derived from the DNA. Of about 46,000 clones in the sample, 80% to 90% are singletons; the top ten hold approximately 8.4%. This TCR came from a man between 50 and 59 years old with acute or convalescent COVID-19. The chain has TRBV4-1 and TRBJ2-7; 8 nucleotides align to TRBD1. Sequencing input: peripheral blood. CDR3 bases: TGCGCCAGCAGCCAAGATGAGACAGGGGTTGTTTCCTACGAGCAGTACTTC. Translation gives CASSQDETGVVSYEQYF.